The 18 T cell receptor beta chains below come from one sample, sequenced in a study of blood T cell repertoires in COVID-19 (dated by TCRdb to the early 2020s). Receptors were amplified or captured by the immunoSEQ multiplex PCR assay. TCRdb limited this immuneACCESS table to in-frame rearrangements with V and J called. A share of clones is missing; checked studies link under half to unresolved V genes, and the rest is unexplained. This sample has over 450,000 clones in its table, and about 89% of those were observed once. The ten largest clonotypes hold about 8.2% of the sample. Material: peripheral blood. These receptors were obtained from a woman between 50 and 59 years old with COVID-19, enrolled during active disease.

The gene calls are TRBV19 and TRBJ1-2; 8 bases fit TRBD1. Germline V gene lookup returns CDR1 LNHDA and CDR2 SQIVND (reference sequence). The CDR3 length is 13 residues. V shed 6 bases, J shed 6 bases, and the junction held 6 bases outside the gene matches. CDR3 coding DNA: TGTGCCAGTAGCATGGACAGGGTAGATGGCTACACCTTC. Translation: CASSMDRVDGYTF.

Only a few counts were recorded for this clone. The DNA is left out, because the CDR3 cannot be placed on it with certainty; the CDR3 is given as TCRdb lists it. The rearrangement joins TRBV2 to TRBJ1-4; the table assigns TRBD1, which was not confirmed against the DNA. 13 amino acids form the CDR3, both terminal residues included. Germline loops: CDR1 SNHLY, CDR2 FYNNEI. The CDR3: CASSVGKGADLLF.

J is TRBJ2-2 and V is TRBV19, with D possibly TRBD1 on 5 matching bases. V was pared by 4 bases and J by 1 base, with 13 bases between. CDR3 length: 16 residues. CDR1 LNHDA and CDR2 SQIVND come from the germline V gene (reference sequence). CDR3 residues: CASSTYRKGNTGELFF. CDR3 DNA sequence: TGTGCCAGTAGTACCTACAGGAAAGGGAACACCGGGGAGCTGTTTTTT.

This chain joins TRBV11-1 and TRBJ1-2, with D perhaps matching TRBD1 (6 bases). From germline, CDR1 is SGHAT and CDR2 FQDESV (reference sequence). Trimming removed 4 bases from V and 8 bases from J, with 11 bases in between. CDR3 length: 12 residues. The CDR3 sequence: CASSSTGLGYTF. Here the CDR3 DNA reads TGTGCCAGCAGCTCGACAGGCCTAGGCTACACCTTC.

J is TRBJ1-1 and V is TRBV6-5, with a weak D call TRBD1 (5 bases). This CDR3 has 12 residues. CDR1 is MNHEY and CDR2 is SVGAGI in the germline V gene. V lost 6 bases to trimming and J lost 6 bases, with 11 bases between them. The CDR3 spells CASSWGGSEAFF. CDR3 sequence (DNA): TGTGCCAGCAGCTGGGGCGGATCTGAAGCTTTCTTT.

Note on this clone: This sample also contains other DNA sequences that code for the same CDR3. The chain is built from TRBV7-8 and TRBJ1-5; D remains ambiguous. There are 14 residues in the CDR3. The germline gives CDR1 SGHVS, CDR2 FQNEAQ. V shed 0 bases and J shed 5 bases, with 8 bases lying between them. CDR3 in DNA: TGTGCCAGCAGCTTAGCGCGCGGGGATCAGCCCCAGCATTTT. Translation gives CASSLARGDQPQHF.

The chain uses TRBV14 and TRBJ1-6; TRBD1 is a possible D gene (6 bases). V was clipped by 0 bases and J by 7 bases, with 13 bases between them. The CDR3 is 16 amino acids. CDR1 and CDR2 from the germline V gene are SGHDN and FVKESK. The CDR3 nucleotides read TGTGCCAGCAGCCAAGATCCTCTCGGACAGAATTCACCCCTCCACTTT. As protein: CASSQDPLGQNSPLHF.

The chain employs TRBV24-1 and TRBJ1-2, with 8 bases aligning to TRBD1. Germline CDR1 reads KGHDR; CDR2 reads SFDVKD. This CDR3 is built from 13 residues. After removal of 4 bases from V and 3 bases from J, the junction contained 0 bases not matched to a gene. DNA for the CDR3: TGTGCCACCAGTGAGGGACAGGACTATGGCTACACCTTC. Encoded protein: CATSEGQDYGYTF.

V is TRBV11-1 and J is TRBJ2-1; 9 positions agree with TRBD1. The trim removed 3 bases at V and 8 bases at J, leaving 5 bases unmatched. In germline, CDR1 is SGHAT, CDR2 FQDESV (reference sequence). The CDR3 sequence is 14 residues long. The CDR3 is CASSLNRGPDEQFF. The CDR3 region has the DNA TGTGCCAGCAGCTTGAACAGGGGGCCGGATGAGCAGTTCTTC. Drawing the rest from reference TRBV11-1 and TRBJ2-1, the complete variable domain is EAEVAQSPRYKITEKSQAVAFWCDPISGHATLYWYRQILGQGPELLVQFQDESVVDDSQLPKDRFSAERLKGVDSTLKIQPAELGDSAMYLCASSLNRGPDEQFFGPGTRLTVL.

A single count supports this clone. The chain joins TRBV11-2 to TRBJ1-1; D is uncertain. Germline CDR1 SGHAT, CDR2 FQNNGV. CDR3 length equals 13 residues. The V and J ends lost 7 bases and 1 base respectively, with 10 bases between them. CDR3 sequence reads: CASTSGPNTEAFF. The DNA for the CDR3 is TGTGCCAGCACTAGCGGGCCGAACACTGAAGCTTTCTTT.

This chain joins TRBV30 and TRBJ1-1; a weak D match, TRBD1 (6 bases). Germline V gene lookup returns CDR1 GTSNPN and CDR2 SVGIG (reference sequence). V gave up 2 bases and J gave up 4 bases, with 11 bases separating them. CDR3 length: 13 residues. The DNA for the CDR3 is TGTGCCTGGAGTAGGCCCAGGGGCACTGAAGCTTTCTTT. Its protein is CAWSRPRGTEAFF.

This chain connects TRBV11-2 to TRBJ2-1, with D unclear. The CDR3 is 16 residues long. The germline gives CDR1 SGHAT, CDR2 FQNNGV. The ends were cut back, 8 bases at V and 7 bases at J, with 24 bases in the middle. CDR3 region: CASAPTFRRPGNEQFF. The CDR3 DNA follows: TGTGCCAGCGCTCCTACGTTCCGAAGGCCGGGTAATGAGCAGTTCTTC.

The chain employs TRBV4-1 and TRBJ1-2; D may be TRBD1 (5 bases). CDR1 is MGHRA, CDR2 YSYEKL, per germline. The V end lost 1 base, the J end lost 11 bases, and 8 bases lay between the germline ends. The CDR3 is 11 amino acids. This chain's CDR3 is CASSQGQGYTF. In nucleotides, the CDR3 is TGCGCCAGCAGCCAAGGGCAGGGTTACACCTTC.

This clone has a count of ten or more. Here the CDR3 reads CATSLLGELFF. The CDR3 DNA sequence: TGTGCCACCTCCCTTTTAGGGGAGCTGTTTTTT. The chain links TRBV24-1 to TRBJ2-2; the D is unclear. The CDR3 has 11 amino acids. The germline gives CDR1 KGHDR, CDR2 SFDVKD. V was pared by 9 bases and J by 8 bases, with 9 bases between.

DNA of the CDR3: TGTGCCAGCAGCTTAAATATTGAGTTGAGGACTAGCTTGTTGGATGAGCAGTTCTTC. Its protein is CASSLNIELRTSLLDEQFF. The rearrangement links TRBV11-2 to TRBJ2-1; 8 nucleotides line up with TRBD2. This CDR3 comprises 19 residues. After removal of 2 bases from V and 8 bases from J, the junction contained 20 bases not matched to a gene. CDR1 is SGHAT and CDR2 is FQNNGV in the germline V gene.

V and J are TRBV5-1 and TRBJ2-5; TRBD1 matches 9 bases. CDR3 length: 15 residues. CDR1 and CDR2 (germline): SGHRS, YFSETQ. V trimming: 1 base; J trimming: 5 bases; junction bases outside the gene matches: 6. In DNA form, the CDR3 reads TGCGCCAGCAGCTTGACACAGGGGGCTGGGGAGACCCAGTACTTC. This codes for CASSLTQGAGETQYF.

The gene calls are TRBV20-1 and TRBJ2-5; D perhaps matches TRBD1 (6 bases). The CDR3 has 15 residues. Germline-derived CDR1 and CDR2 are DFQATT and SNEGSKA (reference sequence). V gave up 3 bases and J gave up 2 bases, with 16 bases separating them. The CDR3 coding sequence is TGCAGTGCTAGTCCTCCTGGGGGCGATCAAGAGACCCAGTACTTC. This encodes CSASPPGGDQETQYF.

Remarks on this clone: At the DNA level, this CDR3 is encoded by other sequences in the same sample as well. This chain joins TRBV9 and TRBJ1-1; no definite D call. CDR3 length: 13 residues. V lost 0 bases, J lost 1 base, and 4 bases lay in between. Germline lookup yields CDR1 SGDLS and CDR2 YYNGEE. The CDR3 region is CASSVGANTEAFF. For the CDR3, the DNA is TGTGCCAGCAGCGTAGGAGCGAACACTGAAGCTTTCTTT. The full variable domain, rest sourced from reference TRBV9 and TRBJ1-1, is DSGVTQTPKHLITATGQRVTLRCSPRSGDLSVYWYQQSLDQGLQFLIQYYNGEERAKGNILERFSAQQFPDLHSELNLSSLELGDSALYFCASSVGANTEAFFGQGTRLTVV.